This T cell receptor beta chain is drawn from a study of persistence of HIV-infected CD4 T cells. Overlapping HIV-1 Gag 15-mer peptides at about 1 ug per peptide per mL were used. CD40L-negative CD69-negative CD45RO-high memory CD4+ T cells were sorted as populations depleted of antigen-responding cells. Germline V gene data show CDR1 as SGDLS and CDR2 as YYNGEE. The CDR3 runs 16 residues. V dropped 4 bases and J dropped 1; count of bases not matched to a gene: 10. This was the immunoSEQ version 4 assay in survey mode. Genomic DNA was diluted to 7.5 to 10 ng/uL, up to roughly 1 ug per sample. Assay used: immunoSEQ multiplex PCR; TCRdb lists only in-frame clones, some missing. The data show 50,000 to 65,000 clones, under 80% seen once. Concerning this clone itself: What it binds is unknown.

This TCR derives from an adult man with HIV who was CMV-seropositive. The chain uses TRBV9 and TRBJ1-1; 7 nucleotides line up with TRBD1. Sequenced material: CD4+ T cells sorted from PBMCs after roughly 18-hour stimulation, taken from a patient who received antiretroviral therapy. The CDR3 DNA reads TGTGCCAGCAGCCCAAGGGACAGAGGGACGAACACTGAAGCTTTCTTT. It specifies CASSPRDRGTNTEAFF.